The clone carrying this TCR beta chain was seen a few times. The antigen remains unidentified. These data originate in a study of T cells after yellow fever vaccination. Study-level background: Where fractions had low cell numbers, libraries were prepared from them with the SMART-Seq v4 Ultra Low Input RNA kit. Study results and caveats: After the booster, nearly 98% of CD4 and roughly nine tenths of CD8 primary-response clones were re-detected.

This CDR3 contains 15 residues. Germline CDR1 reads LGHNA; CDR2 reads YNFKEQ. V was clipped by 0 bases and J by 3 bases, with 12 bases between them. 5'RACE template switching produced TCR cDNA carrying a universal primer site and UMIs. TCRdb re-derived calls from the 5' RACE reads in MiXCR, one entry per CDR3 protein. The sample lists 200,000 or so distinct CDR3 sequences; about 7% were seen once. This material consisted of CD4+ T cells sorted from PBMCs, taken on the day of the yellow fever booster vaccination. The V gene is TRBV4-2, the J gene TRBJ2-7; possible D gene TRBD2, 6 bases. The clonotype was recovered from a man aged 25 to 40 who received the YFV17D yellow fever vaccine. CDR3 amino acids: CASSQDPGSVYEQYF. CDR3 DNA: TGTGCCAGCAGCCAAGACCCCGGGAGCGTCTACGAGCAGTACTTC.